Below are 15 T cell receptor beta chains sequenced from a single sample in a study of blood T cells in healthy people across ages. Using a J-beta primer mix together with a sample-barcoded 5' primer, a second PCR was run for about 7 to 12 cycles. TCRdb reprocessed the 5' RACE reads with MiXCR, giving one entry per CDR3 protein. In the table there are more than 750,000 distinct CDR3 sequences, roughly 28% of which are singletons. The same data also contributed to another study, on T cells of mothers and their children.

The sequencing input was blood. These receptors all come from a woman aged 40 to 50 in good health.

This clonotype was seen ten or more times. The J gene is TRBJ1-6, the V gene TRBV7-6; 10 bases line up with TRBD1. CDR3 length: 15 amino acids. V shed 3 bases and J 9 bases; nucleotides not matched to a gene: 5. The germline CDR1 and CDR2 sequences are SGHVS and FNYEAQ. The CDR3 here is CASSLGTGVGSPLHF. In DNA form, the CDR3 reads TGTGCCAGCAGCTTGGGGACAGGGGTGGGTTCACCCCTCCACTTT.

Only a few counts were recorded for this clonotype. The V call is TRBV5-1, the J call TRBJ2-5; maybe TRBD1 (6 bases). This CDR3 contains 17 residues. The germline CDR1 and CDR2 sequences are SGHRS and YFSETQ. Trimming left V 0 bases short and J 3 bases short, with 18 bases between. CDR3 loop: CASSLAYVQGFEETQYF. The DNA for the CDR3 is TGCGCCAGCAGCTTGGCTTACGTACAGGGTTTTGAAGAGACCCAGTACTTC.

On this clonotype itself: This may arise from a read error, as a much more abundant clone is one base away. V gene TRBV4-1 combines with J gene TRBJ1-5, with D possibly matching TRBD1 (5 bases). This CDR3 comprises 14 residues. Germline CDR1 and CDR2: MGHRA and YSYEKL. With 0 bases removed from V and 5 bases from J, the gap between germline ends came to 8 bases. The CDR3 reads CASSQDEGDQPQHF. CDR3 bases: TGCGCCAGCAGCCAAGATGAAGGGGATCAGCCCCAGCATTTT.

This clonotype was seen a few times. One junction end does not reproduce the germline sequence, and a read error may be involved. The rearrangement joins TRBV5-1 to TRBJ2-7, with 7 positions matching TRBD1. The CDR3 is 15 amino acids. Germline CDR1 is SGHRS and CDR2 is YFSETQ. CDR3 protein: CVSSLAWDSSYEQYF. The CDR3 DNA sequence: TGCGTCAGCAGCTTGGCTTGGGACAGTTCCTACGAGCAGTACTTC.

This clonotype has only a few counts. The rearrangement links TRBV15 to TRBJ2-4; TRBD1 agrees at 8 bases. Germline V CDR1 and CDR2: LNHNV, YYDKDF (reference sequence). With V trimmed by 5 bases and J by 13 bases, 13 bases remained unmatched. This CDR3 spans 14 amino acids. CDR3 region: CATSLRTGFGEQYF. DNA for the CDR3: TGTGCCACCAGCCTACGGACAGGGTTTGGGGAGCAGTACTTC. The complete variable domain, with remaining parts taken from reference TRBV15 and TRBJ2-4, reads DAMVIQNPRYQVTQFGKPVTLSCSQTLNHNVMYWYQQKSSQAPKLLFHYYDKDFNNEADTPDNFQSRRPNTSFCFLDIRSPGLGDTAMYLCATSLRTGFGEQYFGAGTRLSVL.

The rearrangement links TRBV3-1 to TRBJ2-4; D remains unclear. With the DNA end fitting TRBJ2-7 better, the J assignment may be wrong. Germline loops: CDR1 LGHDT, CDR2 YNNKEL (reference sequence). This CDR3 region has 14 residues. The CDR3, as DNA: TGTGCCAGCAGCCCCCATTTAACCAGCTACGAGCAGTACTTC. The encoded protein is CASSPHLTSYEQYF.

The rearrangement joins TRBV6-1 to TRBJ1-5, with D hard to call. Germline values: CDR1 MNHNS, CDR2 SASEGT. V dropped 4 bases and J dropped 7 bases, with 8 bases sitting between them. The CDR3 has 12 residues. CDR3 protein: CASSGGFQPQHF. In DNA, the CDR3 is TGTGCCAGCAGTGGGGGATTCCAGCCCCAGCATTTT.

This clonotype was picked up a small number of times. The chain couples TRBV5-6 to TRBJ2-7; D possibly matches TRBD1 or TRBD2 (6 bases each). This CDR3 is 14 amino acids long. The V end lost 0 bases, the J end lost 5 bases, and 12 bases lay between the germline ends. Germline CDR1 reads SGHDT; CDR2 reads YYEEEE. CDR3: CASSLGGASDEQYF. CDR3 in DNA: TGTGCCAGCAGCTTGGGGGGGGCCAGCGACGAGCAGTACTTC.

The V and J genes are TRBV29-1 and TRBJ2-3, with 7 bases that match TRBD1. The CDR3 length is 14 residues. The ends lost 6 bases at V and 1 base at J; junction bases unmatched: 7. Germline V CDR1 and CDR2: SQVTM, ANQGSEA. The CDR3 bases are TGCAGCGTCTACCCGGGGACAGGCACAGATACGCAGTATTTT. It encodes CSVYPGTGTDTQYF.

V is TRBV11-2 and J is TRBJ2-3, with D unresolved. The V and J ends lost 3 bases and 2 bases respectively, with 9 bases between them. The length of the CDR3 is 14 residues. From germline, CDR1 is SGHAT and CDR2 FQNNGV. This CDR3 is CASSFASATDTQYF. CDR3 sequence (DNA): TGTGCCAGCAGCTTTGCGTCAGCCACAGATACGCAGTATTTT.

In this sample, this clonotype turned up a few times. This chain uses TRBV5-1 with TRBJ1-6; 9 bases match TRBD1. The germline CDR1 and CDR2 sequences are SGHRS and YFSETQ. This CDR3 contains 15 residues. V dropped 0 bases and J dropped 8; count of bases not matched to a gene: 3. The CDR3 region has the DNA TGCGCCAGCAGCTTGGGGGGACAGGGAGATTCACCCCTCCACTTT. Its translation: CASSLGGQGDSPLHF.

This chain connects TRBV6-1 to TRBJ1-2; maybe TRBD1 (6 bases). CDR1 and CDR2 (germline): MNHNS, SASEGT. V lost 6 bases to trimming and J lost 4 bases, with 24 bases between them. The CDR3 has 17 residues. CDR3 nucleotides: TGTGCCAGCAGCTCCGCTCGCCGGGACACCGGAACCTATGGCTACACCTTC. Amino acids: CASSSARRDTGTYGYTF.

The V and J genes are TRBV28 and TRBJ2-3, with D uncertain. CDR1 and CDR2 (germline): MDHEN, SYDVKM. Trimming shortened V by 6 bases and J by 3 bases, and 10 bases separated the two germline ends. This CDR3 is 13 amino acids long. CDR3 region: CASSFKPTDTQYF. The DNA of the CDR3 is TGTGCCAGCAGCTTCAAGCCTACAGATACGCAGTATTTT.

This clonotype was counted only a few times. The rearrangement joins TRBV12-3 or TRBV12-4 to TRBJ1-1; D is unclear. This CDR3 region has 16 residues. V dropped 0 bases and J dropped 8 bases, with 19 bases sitting between them. The CDR3 bases are TGTGCCAGCAGTTTAGCAACCATACGGAACCGAGGGGAAGCTTTCTTT. Encoded protein: CASSLATIRNRGEAFF.

This clonotype was seen a handful of times. The chain has TRBV29-1 and TRBJ1-1, with 9 bases matching TRBD1. This CDR3 contains 14 residues. Trimming removed 7 bases from V and 2 bases from J; junction bases left unmatched: 8. CDR1 and CDR2 from the germline V gene are SQVTM and ANQGSEA. CDR3 bases: TGCAGCGGATTTGGACAGGGGCGTAACACTGAAGCTTTCTTT. This sequence encodes CSGFGQGRNTEAFF.